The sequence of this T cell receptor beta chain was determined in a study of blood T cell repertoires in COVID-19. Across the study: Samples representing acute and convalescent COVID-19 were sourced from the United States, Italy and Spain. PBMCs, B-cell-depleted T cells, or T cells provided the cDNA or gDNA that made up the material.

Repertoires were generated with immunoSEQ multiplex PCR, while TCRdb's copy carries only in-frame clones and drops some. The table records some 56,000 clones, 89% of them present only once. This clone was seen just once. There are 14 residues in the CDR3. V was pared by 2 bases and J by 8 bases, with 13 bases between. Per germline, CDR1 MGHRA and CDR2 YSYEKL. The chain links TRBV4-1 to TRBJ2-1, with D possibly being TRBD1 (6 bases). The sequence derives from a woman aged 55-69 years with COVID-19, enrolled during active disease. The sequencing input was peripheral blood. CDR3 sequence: CASSQYRVEDEQFF. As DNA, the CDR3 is TGCGCCAGCAGCCAATACAGGGTTGAAGATGAGCAGTTCTTC.